The next 32 T cell receptor beta chains were all read from a single sample in a study of beta chain features in type 1 diabetes. Study-level results: Within each of all four CD4+ subsets, Type 1 diabetes patients had TCRB CDR3s that were moderately but significantly shorter.

The antigens these receptors bind are not known. All of the isolated RNA was reverse transcribed, so expressed TCRB transcripts were sequenced. Sequencing used immunoSEQ multiplex PCR; TCRdb keeps in-frame clones, though not all of them. The sample includes some 350,000 clones, around 10% of them seen just once. Material: central memory CD4+ T cells from blood. These receptors came from a man in his thirties or forties with type 1 diabetes.

The chain recombines TRBV4-1 with TRBJ1-2, with TRBD1 as a possible D gene (6 bases). Germline V gene sequence: CDR1 MGHRA, CDR2 YSYEKL. The CDR3 loop spans 14 amino acids. The ends were cut back, 0 bases at V and 7 bases at J, with 12 bases in the middle. The CDR3 DNA sequence: TGCGCCAGCAGCCAAGATTTCGGACAGCGTGGCTACACCTTC. Translation gives CASSQDFGQRGYTF.

The rearrangement links TRBV15 to TRBJ2-5; D tentatively fits TRBD1 or TRBD2 (6 bases each). The V gene's germline CDR1 is LNHNV and CDR2 YYDKDF (reference sequence). V lost 0 bases to trimming and J lost 5 bases, with 10 bases between them. The CDR3 contains 14 residues. CDR3 amino acids: CATSRDRGRETQYF. The CDR3 DNA reads as TGTGCCACCAGCAGAGATAGGGGGAGGGAGACCCAGTACTTC.

V and J are TRBV5-5 and TRBJ1-5; D uncertain. The CDR3 spans 18 residues. The germline gives CDR1 SGHKS, CDR2 YYEKEE (reference sequence). With 2 bases removed from V and 0 bases from J, the gap between germline ends came to 18 bases. The CDR3 nucleotides are TGTGCCAGCAGCTTCACGGGCCCACGTTCTTATAGCAATCAGCCCCAGCATTTT. It yields the protein CASSFTGPRSYSNQPQHF.

This clone has at least ten counts. The chain links TRBV7-2 to TRBJ2-1; D possibly corresponds to TRBD2 (6 bases). Per the germline V gene, CDR1 is SGHTA and CDR2 is FQGNSA. This CDR3 contains 13 residues. V was shortened by 2 bases and J by 5 bases, with 7 bases between the two germline ends. CDR3 loop: CASSLQRDNEQFF. CDR3 bases: TGTGCCAGCAGCTTACAGCGGGACAATGAGCAGTTCTTC.

This clone was seen only a few times. The junction and the germline gene differ at one end; a read error may be behind it. The chain is built from TRBV7-3 and TRBJ1-2; 7 bases map to TRBD1. The CDR3 runs 16 residues. The germline V gene encodes CDR1 SGHTA and CDR2 FQGTGA. The CDR3 nucleotides are TGCGCCAGCAGCCACCAGTCGACAGGGTTGGGCTATGGCTACACCTTC. Its translation: CASSHQSTGLGYGYTF. The whole variable domain, filled in from reference TRBV7-3 and TRBJ1-2, reads GAGVSQTPSNKVTEKGKYVELRCDPISGHTALYWYRQSLGQGPEFLIYFQGTGAADDSGLPNDRFFAVRPEGSVSTLKIQRTERGDSAVYLCASSHQSTGLGYGYTFGSGTRLTVV.

The V call is TRBV7-9, the J call TRBJ2-5, with D unclear. The CDR3 is 16 amino acids. V was clipped by 1 base and J by 3 bases, with 15 bases between them. Looked up from germline, CDR1 is SEHNR and CDR2 is FQNEAQ (reference sequence). Here the CDR3 DNA reads TGTGCCAGCAGCTTAGATGTGTCAGGCAACAAAGAGACCCAGTACTTC. Translating gives CASSLDVSGNKETQYF. Combining the CDR3 with reference TRBV7-9 and TRBJ2-5 gives the whole variable domain DTGVSQNPRHKITKRGQNVTFRCDPISEHNRLYWYRQTLGQGPEFLTYFQNEAQLEKSRLLSDRFSAERPKGSFSTLEIQRTEQGDSAMYLCASSLDVSGNKETQYFGPGTRLLVL.

This clone was observed a handful of times. The chain employs TRBV6-5 and TRBJ2-3, with D possibly TRBD2 on 6 matching bases. This CDR3 comprises 15 residues. Trimming stripped 0 bases from V and 8 bases from J, with 15 bases between. Germline V gives CDR1 MNHEY, CDR2 SVGAGI. Written as DNA, the CDR3 is TGTGCCAGCAGTTACTCAGGAGGGAGCAGCTCTACGCAGTATTTT. Translated: CASSYSGGSSSTQYF.

Concerning this clone itself: A much bigger clone sits one base away, suggesting this may be a read error. The sample has other DNA sequences that encode this CDR3 too. This sequence joins TRBV7-6 and TRBJ2-5, with D unresolved. Trimming cost V 5 bases and J 2 bases, with 3 bases left between them. Germline CDR1 SGHVS, CDR2 FNYEAQ. This CDR3 is built from 11 residues. CDR3 sequence: CASSRQETQYF. The CDR3 DNA follows: TGTGCCAGCAGCCGACAAGAGACCCAGTACTTC.

The chain uses TRBV28 and TRBJ2-1, with 11 bases lining up with TRBD2. The CDR3 runs to 15 residues. Trimming at V came to 6 bases and at J to 4 bases, leaving 5 bases not matched to a gene. The germline V gene has CDR1 MDHEN and CDR2 SYDVKM. The CDR3 DNA is TGTGCCAGCAGCACTAGCGGGAGCGGTTACAATGAGCAGTTCTTC. The encoded protein is CASSTSGSGYNEQFF.

This clone has only a few counts. This rearrangement joins TRBV7-2 to TRBJ2-5; D is ambiguous. CDR1 and CDR2 (germline): SGHTA, FQGNSA. V lost 2 bases and J 7 bases, leaving 8 bases between the germline ends. This CDR3 region has 12 residues. CDR3 sequence reads: CASSLIKGTQYF. In nucleotides, the CDR3 is TGTGCCAGCAGCTTAATAAAAGGGACCCAGTACTTC.

This clone showed up many times. V gene TRBV30 combines with J gene TRBJ1-3, with D tentatively TRBD1 (6 bases). The germline V gene encodes CDR1 GTSNPN and CDR2 SVGIG (reference sequence). The CDR3 extends over 11 amino acids. V lost 7 bases to trimming and J lost 4 bases, with 8 bases between them. The CDR3 DNA reads as TGTGCCTTTGGACAGGGAAACACCATATATTTT. This codes for CAFGQGNTIYF. Together with reference TRBV30 and TRBJ1-3, the CDR3 gives the full variable domain: SQTIHQWPATLVQPVGSPLSLECTVEGTSNPNLYWYRQAAGRGLQLLFYSVGIGQISSEVPQNLSASRPQDRQFILSSKKLLLSDSGFYLCAFGQGNTIYFGEGSWLTVV.

This clone was found many times. V and J are TRBV11-2 and TRBJ2-3; TRBD2 agrees at 7 bases. This CDR3 contains 15 residues. With 6 bases clipped from V and 0 bases from J, the junction kept 6 bases outside the gene matches. The germline CDR1 and CDR2 sequences are SGHAT and FQNNGV. For the CDR3, the DNA is TGTGCCAGCAGTCGTCTAGCGGCTAGCACAGATACGCAGTATTTT. As protein: CASSRLAASTDTQYF.

The chain joins TRBV28 to TRBJ2-3; perhaps TRBD1 as D (6 bases). The CDR3 is made up of 13 amino acids. V was clipped by 6 bases and J by 0 bases, with 7 bases between them. The germline V gene has CDR1 MDHEN and CDR2 SYDVKM. This CDR3 is CASSQGSTDTQYF. The CDR3 DNA follows: TGTGCCAGCAGCCAGGGGAGCACAGATACGCAGTATTTT.

This clone appeared a few times. CDR3 sequence: CASSPGGIGYTF. CDR3 coding DNA: TGTGCCAGCTCACCAGGGGGCATTGGCTACACCTTC. This rearrangement joins TRBV18 to TRBJ1-2; possible D gene TRBD1, 6 bases. V was trimmed by 2 bases and J by 7 bases, leaving 8 bases between them. CDR1 is KGHSH, CDR2 LQKENI, per germline. The CDR3 has 12 residues.

In this sample, this clone turned up a few times. The genes are TRBV11-1 and TRBJ2-5, with 8 positions matching TRBD1. The CDR3 is 15 amino acids. Germline V gives CDR1 SGHAT, CDR2 FQDESV (reference sequence). V lost 5 bases to trimming and J lost 0 bases; unmatched junction nucleotides: 5. Written as DNA, the CDR3 is TGTGCCAGCAGCCGAGGACAGGGAGACCAAGAGACCCAGTACTTC. As protein: CASSRGQGDQETQYF.

This clone has more than one count but fewer than ten. The chain joins TRBV4-2 to TRBJ1-4; the D is unclear. Germline loops: CDR1 LGHNA, CDR2 YNFKEQ. The CDR3 length is 15 residues. Trimming took 4 bases from V and 6 from J, leaving 15 bases between them. This CDR3 reads CASSPGRTGDEKLFF. CDR3 nucleotide sequence: TGTGCCAGCAGCCCAGGACGGACCGGGGATGAAAAACTGTTTTTT.

This clone showed up just a few times. V gene TRBV5-1 combines with J gene TRBJ2-3, with D possibly being TRBD1 or TRBD2 (5 bases each). Trimming shortened V by 0 bases and J by 3 bases, and 11 bases separated the two germline ends. This CDR3 contains 15 residues. Germline-derived CDR1 and CDR2 are SGHRS and YFSETQ. Here the CDR3 reads CASSLDGAGTDTQYF. DNA of the CDR3: TGCGCCAGCAGCTTGGACGGGGCCGGAACAGATACGCAGTATTTT.

There are many counts of this clone. This chain joins TRBV19 and TRBJ2-7; 7 bases are a match to TRBD2. The V gene end was trimmed by 7 bases and the J gene end by 2 bases; junction bases not matched to a gene: 11. The CDR3 sequence is 15 residues long. CDR1 LNHDA and CDR2 SQIVND come from the germline V gene (reference sequence). The CDR3 DNA reads as TGTGCCAGTACCCCCCGGTGGGGGACTACCTACGAGCAGTACTTC. It translates to CASTPRWGTTYEQYF.

The CDR3: CASTSRETSYEQYF. The CDR3 DNA sequence: TGTGCCAGCACTTCGCGGGAGACATCCTACGAGCAGTACTTC. This chain joins TRBV6-5 and TRBJ2-7; TRBD2 aligns across 7 bases. This CDR3 has 14 amino acids. Germline assignment: CDR1 MNHEY and CDR2 SVGAGI. Unmatched junction bases numbered 7, after V lost 7 bases and J lost 1 base.

This clone turned up a few times. The chain uses TRBV18 and TRBJ1-3, with 8 bases fitting TRBD1. This CDR3 is 19 amino acids long. Germline assignment: CDR1 KGHSH and CDR2 LQKENI. The junction had 18 bases not matched to a gene; V was cut back by 6 bases and J by 2 bases. In DNA, the CDR3 is TGTGCCAGCTCCCCCCCGAGACAGGGGCCTCTTTTCGCTGGAAACACCATATATTTT. Amino acids: CASSPPRQGPLFAGNTIYF. The full variable domain, with the rest looked up from reference TRBV18 and TRBJ1-3, is NAGVMQNPRHLVRRRGQEARLRCSPMKGHSHVYWYRQLPEEGLKFMVYLQKENIIDESGMPKERFSAEFPKEGPSILRIQQVVRGDSAAYFCASSPPRQGPLFAGNTIYFGEGSWLTVV.

This clone was observed a few times. The chain is built from TRBV7-2 and TRBJ1-2, with D perhaps TRBD1 (6 bases). Trimming pared 8 bases from V and 8 bases from J, leaving 18 bases between. Germline values: CDR1 SGHTA, CDR2 FQGNSA. The CDR3 spans 13 residues. The chain's CDR3 is CASEPQGLIGYTF. The CDR3, as DNA: TGTGCCAGCGAACCACAGGGCCTCATAGGCTACACCTTC.

This chain joins TRBV5-5 and TRBJ1-4; a possible D gene is TRBD1 (6 bases). The CDR3 covers 13 residues. Deletions cut 6 bases from V and 4 bases from J, with 10 bases between. CDR1 is SGHKS and CDR2 is YYEKEE in the germline V gene (reference sequence). CDR3 in DNA: TGTGCCAGCAACGAACAGGGTAATGAAAAACTGTTTTTT. Protein: CASNEQGNEKLFF.

V and J are TRBV6-1 and TRBJ1-2; D unresolved. V gave up 2 bases and J gave up 5 bases, with 21 bases separating them. The CDR3 totals 17 residues. The germline gives CDR1 MNHNS, CDR2 SASEGT. The CDR3 protein is CASSEMVSAGVGYGYTF. CDR3 nucleotide sequence: TGTGCCAGCAGTGAAATGGTATCAGCGGGTGTAGGGTATGGCTACACCTTC.

The chain links TRBV7-2 to TRBJ1-2; a possible D gene is TRBD1 (6 bases). V was clipped by 5 bases and J by 6 bases, with 16 bases between them. CDR1 is SGHTA, CDR2 FQGNSA, per germline. The CDR3 runs to 14 residues. CDR3 coding DNA: TGTGCCAGCAGCCAACAACAGGGAGATCATGGCTACACCTTC. The encoded protein is CASSQQQGDHGYTF. The full variable domain, completed using reference TRBV7-2 and TRBJ1-2, is GAGVSQSPSNKVTEKGKDVELRCDPISGHTALYWYRQSLGQGLEFLIYFQGNSAPDKSGLPSDRFSAERTGGSVSTLTIQRTQQEDSAVYLCASSQQQGDHGYTFGSGTRLTVV.

The rearrangement joins TRBV5-1 to TRBJ1-1; TRBD1 matches 9 bases. Germline lookup yields CDR1 SGHRS and CDR2 YFSETQ. The CDR3 is 13 amino acids. V lost 5 bases to trimming and J lost 11 bases; unmatched junction nucleotides: 10. The CDR3 coding sequence is TGCGCCAGCAGACGGACAGGGGCTTTAAAGGCTTTCTTT. Amino acids: CASRRTGALKAFF.

The CDR3 sequence: CASSHDRVTEAFF. CDR3 DNA sequence: TGTGCCAGCTCACATGACAGGGTTACTGAAGCTTTCTTT. The chain uses TRBV18 and TRBJ1-1; TRBD1 agrees at 7 bases. Germline CDR1 and CDR2: KGHSH and LQKENI. The CDR3 has 13 amino acids. The junction had 4 bases not matched to a gene; V was cut back by 4 bases and J by 5 bases. Combining the CDR3 with reference TRBV18 and TRBJ1-1 gives the whole variable domain NAGVMQNPRHLVRRRGQEARLRCSPMKGHSHVYWYRQLPEEGLKFMVYLQKENIIDESGMPKERFSAEFPKEGPSILRIQQVVRGDSAAYFCASSHDRVTEAFFGQGTRLTVV.

There are many counts of this clone. This sequence joins TRBV19 and TRBJ2-7; 9 nucleotides match TRBD1. The CDR3 is 15 residues long. V dropped 5 bases and J dropped 5; count of bases not matched to a gene: 10. Germline CDR1 is LNHDA and CDR2 is SQIVND (reference sequence). The CDR3 bases are TGTGCCAGTAGTCGCGCCGGGACAGGGTACCACGAGCAGTACTTC. This sequence encodes CASSRAGTGYHEQYF.

The table lists this clone with a few counts. The V gene is TRBV7-9, the J gene TRBJ1-5; D is unclear. The CDR3 spans 13 residues. The germline gives CDR1 SEHNR, CDR2 FQNEAQ (reference sequence). V shed 5 bases and J shed 2 bases, with 7 bases lying between them. The CDR3 sequence is CASSRDGNQPQHF. CDR3 coding DNA: TGTGCCAGCAGCCGCGACGGCAATCAGCCCCAGCATTTT.

This clone was seen more than once but under ten times. The rearrangement links TRBV7-2 to TRBJ2-4; 7 bases map to TRBD1. With 1 base clipped from V and 15 bases from J, the junction kept 9 bases outside the gene matches. The CDR3 is made up of 13 amino acids. The germline CDR1 and CDR2 sequences are SGHTA and FQGNSA. This CDR3 is CASSLGGDRVAYF. The DNA of the CDR3 is TGTGCCAGCAGCTTAGGGGGCGACAGGGTGGCGTACTTC.

This clone was detected only a few times. The rearrangement uses TRBV16 and TRBJ2-3, with no clear D. CDR3 length: 16 residues. V was pared by 0 bases and J by 4 bases, with 14 bases between. Germline assignment: CDR1 KGHSY and CDR2 FQNENV. The CDR3 loop reads CASSQSTPSQPDTQYF. The CDR3 DNA follows: TGTGCCAGCAGCCAATCGACCCCTTCACAGCCAGATACGCAGTATTTT.

At least ten counts were recorded for this clone. J is TRBJ2-1 and V is TRBV29-1; 9 bases line up with TRBD2. Germline values: CDR1 SQVTM, CDR2 ANQGSEA. V lost 4 bases, J lost 8 bases, and 12 bases stayed unmatched. The CDR3 spans 15 residues. As DNA, the CDR3 is TGCAGCGTTGGGGGTGGACTAGCGAGTAGCGATGAGCAGTTCTTC. It encodes CSVGGGLASSDEQFF.

In its sample, this clone was seen a few times. V gene TRBV6-5 combines with J gene TRBJ1-2; D gene uncertain. The germline V gene has CDR1 MNHEY and CDR2 SVGAGI. This CDR3 region has 13 residues. V dropped 5 bases and J dropped 2 bases, with 9 bases sitting between them. The CDR3 DNA reads as TGTGCCAGCAGTGAAACAATAAACTATGGCTACACCTTC. The encoded protein is CASSETINYGYTF.